This T cell receptor (beta chain) was found in a study of T cell responses to AZD1222 COVID-19 vaccine. Study-level points and caveats: Epitopes outside B.1.351 and B.1.1.7 mutated regions reportedly drew nearly half of spike TCRs. Donors in the cohort were predominantly white British and more often female, and clonal diversity was possibly underestimated. None of the repertoires were sampled until the peak T cell response had passed.

Notes on this clone: The target antigen is unknown.

This table comes from immunoSEQ multiplex PCR, and its TCRdb copy is limited to in-frame clones, with some not included. The sample holds some 180,000 clones, just over 90% seen once. Second doses were pooled across both intervals (about 4 or about 12 weeks). The sequence was obtained from an adult who received the AZD1222 COVID-19 vaccine. Source: peripheral blood, taken 28 days after the second AZD1222 dose.

CDR3 nucleotides: TGTGCCAGCAGTTTAGCGGAGACCTACGAGCAGTACTTC. The encoded protein is CASSLAETYEQYF. The chain carries TRBV27 and TRBJ2-7; D is ambiguous. Germline CDR1 MNHEY, CDR2 SMNVEV (reference sequence). Trimming left V 2 bases short and J 2 bases short, with 7 bases between. This CDR3 is built from 13 residues.